This note documents a single T cell receptor (beta chain) sequence. These data come from a study of patients and donors after allogeneic stem cell transplantation. TCRdb re-called the RT-PCR reads with MiXCR, one entry per CDR3 protein. The sample includes about 410,000 distinct CDR3 sequences, under 20% seen only once; the top ten take over 6%. This CDR3 is 15 amino acids long. In germline, CDR1 is MNHEY, CDR2 SMNVEV (reference sequence). With 6 bases clipped from V and 7 bases from J, the junction kept 12 bases outside the gene matches. Source material: blood, either unsorted or a sorted T cell fraction (not recorded which). The TCR comes from a human donor who was either an allogeneic HSCT recipient or a stem cell or donor lymphocyte infusion donor (not recorded which). It is not recorded whose cells these are; they may come from a transplant donor. The rearrangement joins TRBV27 to TRBJ1-1; 9 nucleotides line up with TRBD1. The CDR3 protein is CASSRILTGGNEAFF. CDR3 coding DNA: TGTGCCAGCAGCCGAATTCTCACAGGGGGCAATGAAGCTTTCTTT.